Detailed here is one TCR beta chain. Its specificity is not known. This CDR3 is built from 15 residues. Trimming took off 5 bases at V and 8 bases at J, with 19 bases between the two ends. Germline assignment: CDR1 SGHVS and CDR2 FQNEAQ. The entry originates in a study of graft-versus-host responses after intestinal transplantation. Overall study: Anti-thymocyte globulin was used for induction in all recipients, who then took tacrolimus and steroids for about 3 years. Study-level findings and limits: Across patients carrying graft-donor T cell macrochimerism, allografts held high graft-versus-host to host-versus-graft clonal ratios. Declines in HvG clones occurring early post-transplant were associated with peak circulating GvH clone levels.

Libraries were prepared by immunoSEQ multiplex PCR; TCRdb keeps only in-frame clonotypes and omits some of them. The table lists some 86,000 clones, roughly 91% of them singletons. This TCR derives from a human donor who received an intestinal transplant. Sequences were derived from unstimulated CD4+ T cells sorted from spleen or lymph node cells, sampled before intestinal transplant. The J gene is TRBJ2-1, the V gene TRBV7-8; D gene ambiguous. The CDR3 loop reads CASSVIIPEAYEQFF. The CDR3 DNA reads as TGTGCCAGCAGCGTAATAATCCCCGAAGCGTATGAGCAGTTCTTC.